The 13 T cell receptor beta chains below come from one sample, sequenced in a study of tumor-infiltrating lymphocytes in oesophageal squamous cell carcinoma. TCRdb used MiXCR to reprocess the PCR reads, holding one entry per CDR3 protein. The sample has fewer than 20,000 distinct CDR3 sequences, approximately 43% seen once. Sequencing was performed on blood. The origin of the receptors is a female donor with esophageal squamous cell carcinoma.

The chain has TRBV7-3 and TRBJ2-3, with D uncertain. The J call may be wrong; the DNA end is better matched by TRBJ2-1. This CDR3 has 16 amino acids. CDR1 SGHTA and CDR2 FQGTGA come from the germline V gene. The CDR3 region is CASSLTRISEGNEQFF. The CDR3, as DNA: TGTGCCAGCAGCTTAACTCGGATCTCGGAAGGGAATGAGCAGTTCTTC.

This clonotype was observed a handful of times. The V gene is TRBV12-3 or TRBV12-4, the J gene TRBJ1-2, with D possibly matching TRBD1 (6 bases). Trimming pared 8 bases from V and 2 bases from J, leaving 12 bases between. This CDR3 comprises 13 residues. As DNA, the CDR3 is TGTGCCAGCGGACTTCAGGGGAACTATGGCTACACCTTC. Translated: CASGLQGNYGYTF.

The genes are TRBV7-9 and TRBJ2-3; D remains unclear. This CDR3 has 14 amino acids. Trimming pared 1 base from V and 0 bases from J, leaving 5 bases between. The germline V gene encodes CDR1 SEHNR and CDR2 FQNEAQ (reference sequence). CDR3 DNA sequence: TGTGCCAGCAGCTTAGTCCCGAGCACAGATACGCAGTATTTT. Encoded protein: CASSLVPSTDTQYF. Supplemented by reference TRBV7-9 and TRBJ2-3, the full variable domain reads DTGVSQNPRHKITKRGQNVTFRCDPISEHNRLYWYRQTLGQGPEFLTYFQNEAQLEKSRLLSDRFSAERPKGSFSTLEIQRTEQGDSAMYLCASSLVPSTDTQYFGPGTRLTVL.

Concerning this clonotype: The conserved closing phenylalanine or tryptophan is absent in this CDR3, likely reflecting a read error. The chain couples TRBV12-3 or TRBV12-4 to TRBJ2-1, with TRBD1 identical over 11 bases. The DNA matches TRBJ2-7 better at its end, which makes the J call doubtful. The CDR3 has 16 amino acids. CDR3 sequence: CASSLGGTGGTYEQYL. DNA for the CDR3: TGTGCCAGCAGTTTAGGCGGGACAGGGGGGACCTACGAGCAGTACTTA.

This clonotype showed up many times. This chain uses TRBV7-9 with TRBJ2-1; D is uncertain. Matching the DNA end better, TRBJ2-7 makes the J call doubtful. The CDR3 runs to 15 residues. Per germline, CDR1 SEHNR and CDR2 FQNEAQ (reference sequence). The CDR3 DNA sequence: TGTGCCAGCAGCTTAGATAGGAGCGTAGCCGCTGAGCAGTACTTC. Its protein is CASSLDRSVAAEQYF.

This clonotype was picked up many times. The chain recombines TRBV6-1 with TRBJ2-7; 10 bases align to TRBD1. J was trimmed by 6 bases and V by 7 bases; bases with no gene match: 12. Germline CDR1 reads MNHNS; CDR2 reads SASEGT. The CDR3 loop spans 15 amino acids. CDR3 nucleotides: TGTGCCAGCACCCCCCTCCGGGACAGGGGTGGCGAGCAGTACTTC. It encodes CASTPLRDRGGEQYF.

This clonotype ranks as large. One end of the junction varies from germline; a read error may be responsible. This CDR3 is CASSLESNNEQYF. DNA for the CDR3: TGTGCTAGCAGCTTAGAATCCAACAATGAGCAGTACTTC. This rearrangement joins TRBV7-7 to TRBJ2-7; D is unresolved. Germline CDR1 reads SSHAT; CDR2 reads FNYEAQ (reference sequence). The CDR3 loop spans 13 amino acids.

J is TRBJ2-5 and V is TRBV7-9; the match to TRBD2 covers 8 bases. This CDR3 comprises 16 residues. Germline CDR1 SEHNR, CDR2 FQNEAQ (reference sequence). Trimming cost V 3 bases and J 1 base; bases outside gene matches: 7. The CDR3 sequence is CASSFGLAGSQETQYF. DNA of the CDR3: TGTGCCAGCAGCTTTGGGCTAGCGGGTTCCCAAGAGACCCAGTACTTC.

This clonotype has a single count. This rearrangement joins TRBV7-3 to TRBJ2-3; 10 bases match TRBD2. Germline CDR1 is SGHTA and CDR2 is FQGTGA. The length of the CDR3 is 15 residues. The V gene end was trimmed by 5 bases and the J gene end by 5 bases; junction bases not matched to a gene: 7. CDR3 bases: TGTGCCAGCAGCACCCTAGCGGGGGCTGGAGATACGCAGTATTTT. Amino acids: CASSTLAGAGDTQYF.

For this clonotype: The conserved closing phenylalanine or tryptophan is absent in this CDR3, likely reflecting a read error. The DNA is left out, because the CDR3 cannot be placed on it with certainty; the CDR3 is given as TCRdb lists it. V gene TRBV5-8 combines with J gene TRBJ2-7; TRBD1 is the table's D call, not checked against the DNA. From germline, CDR1 is SGHTS and CDR2 YDEGEE. The CDR3 is 16 amino acids long, termini counted. CDR3 amino acids: CASSLLDRNYGYTFGS.

The chain links TRBV7-3 to TRBJ2-7, with 11 bases matching TRBD2. The DNA end is more similar to TRBJ2-1, so the J call may be wrong. Germline V lookup: CDR1 SGHTA, CDR2 FQGTGA. The CDR3 covers 15 residues. The DNA of the CDR3 is TGTGCCAGCAGCTCCGGGACTAGCGGCGTCAATGAGCAGTTCTTC. Protein: CASSSGTSGVNEQFF.

On this clonotype itself: The CDR3 does not end in the conserved phenylalanine or tryptophan, so this is likely a read error. No DNA is shown, since the ends of the CDR3 on it are uncertain; the CDR3 is the one TCRdb lists. The chain has TRBV7-3 and TRBJ2-3; TRBD1 reflects the table's D call only, with no check against the DNA. Germline values: CDR1 SGHTA, CDR2 FQGTGA. The CDR3 contains 18 residues when both ends are counted. Here the CDR3 reads CASSWGTGTSPTSSTSAP.

The chain recombines TRBV6-8 with TRBJ1-5; 8 bases are shared with TRBD1. V shed 2 bases and J 3 bases; nucleotides not matched to a gene: 3. The CDR3 extends over 15 amino acids. Germline V lookup: CDR1 MNHGY, CDR2 SAAAGT. The CDR3 DNA reads TGTGCCAGCAGTTACGAGACAGGGGTCAATCAGCCCCAGCATTTT. Its protein is CASSYETGVNQPQHF.